This passage covers 21 T cell receptor beta chains from one sample sequenced in a study of shared clonotypes between healthy human individuals. Clones were sequenced by immunoSEQ multiplex PCR, and TCRdb holds only the in-frame ones, with some missing. This repertoire shows 450,000 to 650,000 clones, 70% to 80% found once; its top ten account for 9.5% to 15%. The sequenced sample was PBMCs. The receptor source for this set is a woman in her 40s in good health. Some clones in this sample may be carry-over from other donors' samples.

The chain uses TRBV1 and TRBJ2-4; the table's TRBD2 call for D was not verified on the DNA. TRBV1 corresponds to a pseudogene. The CDR3 extends over 19 amino acids. The CDR3 protein is CTSSDLAGRKGLAKNIQYF. CDR3 sequence (DNA): TGCACCAGCAGTGACCTAGCCGGGAGGAAGGGTTTAGCCAAAAACATTCAGTACTTC.

The chain employs TRBV29-1 and TRBJ2-1, with no clear D. Germline V gene lookup returns CDR1 SQVTM and CDR2 ANQGSEA. There are 12 residues in the CDR3. Trimming left V 7 bases short and J 6 bases short, with 13 bases between. CDR3 protein: CSASQAANEQFF. The CDR3 DNA reads TGCAGCGCGAGCCAGGCGGCCAATGAGCAGTTCTTC.

The genes are TRBV19 and TRBJ1-2, with 8 bases that match TRBD1. Germline CDR1 reads LNHDA; CDR2 reads SQIVND (reference sequence). J gave up 1 base and V 3 bases, and 1 base lay outside the gene matches. This CDR3 contains 14 residues. The CDR3 loop reads CASSMDRDNYGYTF. The DNA for the CDR3 is TGTGCCAGTAGTATGGACAGGGATAACTATGGCTACACCTTC.

This chain connects TRBV2 to TRBJ2-3; 13 nucleotides agree with TRBD2. Trimming removed 8 bases from V and 4 bases from J; junction bases left unmatched: 6. This CDR3 is built from 15 residues. Per the germline V gene, CDR1 is SNHLY and CDR2 is FYNNEI. Here the CDR3 reads CASGIGLAGADTQYF. The CDR3 DNA reads TGTGCCAGCGGCATAGGACTAGCGGGGGCAGATACGCAGTATTTT.

This chain links TRBV7-9 with TRBJ2-5, with 10 bases identical to TRBD1. Looked up from germline, CDR1 is SEHNR and CDR2 is FQNEAQ (reference sequence). Unmatched junction bases numbered 6, after V lost 0 bases and J lost 5 bases. This CDR3 region has 16 residues. As DNA, the CDR3 is TGTGCCAGCAGCTTAGCCCTGGGACAGGGGACGGAGACCCAGTACTTC. Translation gives CASSLALGQGTETQYF.

V gene TRBV9 combines with J gene TRBJ2-1; maybe TRBD2 (5 bases). The CDR3 length is 15 residues. V was cut by 2 bases and J by 8 bases, with 17 bases left in between. Germline V gives CDR1 SGDLS, CDR2 YYNGEE. The CDR3 spells CASSVEGASIDEQFF. The CDR3, as DNA: TGTGCCAGCAGCGTCGAGGGAGCGAGCATCGATGAGCAGTTCTTC.

J is TRBJ2-6 and V is TRBV30; D is uncertain. V shed 3 bases and J shed 3 bases, with 9 bases lying between them. Germline V gives CDR1 GTSNPN, CDR2 SVGIG (reference sequence). CDR3 size: 14 residues. CDR3 sequence (DNA): TGTGCCTGGAGCCTGGGTGGTGGGGCCAACGTCCTGACTTTC. Translating gives CAWSLGGGANVLTF.

This sequence joins TRBV7-2 and TRBJ2-7; 7 nucleotides match TRBD1. The CDR3 contains 14 residues. The junction had 8 bases not matched to a gene; V was cut back by 2 bases and J by 7 bases. Germline V gene lookup returns CDR1 SGHTA and CDR2 FQGNSA. CDR3 amino acids: CASSLNGDSREQYF. CDR3 coding DNA: TGTGCCAGCAGCTTAAACGGGGACAGTCGGGAGCAGTACTTC.

The genes are TRBV2 and TRBJ2-7, with D perhaps matching TRBD1 (6 bases). The V gene lost 7 bases and the J gene lost 0 bases, with 10 bases spanning the gap. Looked up from germline, CDR1 is SNHLY and CDR2 is FYNNEI. The CDR3 is 13 amino acids. CDR3 sequence reads: CASKQGSSYEQYF. DNA for the CDR3: TGTGCCAGCAAGCAGGGGTCCTCCTACGAGCAGTACTTC.

The CDR3 DNA is TGCAGCGTTAGGGTTCCAAACACCGGGGAGCTGTTTTTT. This sequence encodes CSVRVPNTGELFF. The chain couples TRBV29-1 to TRBJ2-2; the D is unclear. This CDR3 contains 13 residues. Germline V gene sequence: CDR1 SQVTM, CDR2 ANQGSEA. The ends were cut back, 5 bases at V and 2 bases at J, with 9 bases in the middle.

The V and J genes are TRBV5-1 and TRBJ2-7; 10 bases fit TRBD2. The CDR3 sequence is 15 residues long. Trimming removed 0 bases from V and 3 bases from J; junction bases left unmatched: 3. The germline CDR1 and CDR2 sequences are SGHRS and YFSETQ. In nucleotides, the CDR3 is TGCGCCAGCAGCTTGGGTACTAGCGGGATCTACGAGCAGTACTTC. Amino acid sequence: CASSLGTSGIYEQYF.

The chain recombines TRBV4-3 with TRBJ2-2; possibly TRBD1 for D (5 bases). The CDR3 is 14 amino acids. Germline CDR1 is LGHNA and CDR2 is YSLEER. Trimming removed 7 bases at V and 2 bases at J, with 11 bases between. The CDR3 DNA reads as TGCGCCAGCACCCCGACAGCTAACACCGGGGAGCTGTTTTTT. It specifies CASTPTANTGELFF.

The chain uses TRBV28 and TRBJ1-5, with TRBD1 matching over 10 bases. The CDR3 spans 19 residues. The germline CDR1 and CDR2 sequences are MDHEN and SYDVKM. J was trimmed by 2 bases and V by 6 bases; bases with no gene match: 16. The CDR3: CASSPFIRDRGRGNQPQHF. As DNA, the CDR3 is TGTGCCAGCAGCCCCTTCATTCGGGACAGGGGAAGAGGCAATCAGCCCCAGCATTTT.

This clone was seen more than once but under ten times. The rearrangement links TRBV7-3 to TRBJ2-5; weak D call: TRBD2 (6 bases). The J call is doubtful: the DNA matches TRBJ2-7 better. The germline gives CDR1 SGHTA, CDR2 FQGTGA. CDR3 length: 14 amino acids. CDR3 coding DNA: TGTGCCAGCAGCTTAATGGGGGGTGCCCACGAGCAGTACTTC. Translation gives CASSLMGGAHEQYF.

As to this clone: A single base is all that separates this from a far larger clone, so a read error is likely. V and J are TRBV7-9 and TRBJ2-7, with D maybe TRBD2 (6 bases). This CDR3 has 15 amino acids. In germline, CDR1 is SEHNR, CDR2 FQNEAQ (reference sequence). Trimming removed 1 base from V and 6 bases from J, with 16 bases in between. CDR3 in DNA: TGTGCCAGCAGCTTAGGCGGGGTATCGTTCGGCGAGCAGTACTTC. This translates into CASSLGGVSFGEQYF.

The chain is built from TRBV27 and TRBJ1-5, with D unclear. Between the trimmed V and J ends, which lost 3 bases and 1 base, there was a span of 10 bases. Germline V gene data show CDR1 as MNHEY and CDR2 as SMNVEV (reference sequence). The CDR3 has 15 residues. The CDR3 protein is CASSFPGISNQPQHF. The CDR3 DNA is TGTGCCAGCAGTTTTCCGGGGATCAGCAATCAGCCCCAGCATTTT.

This chain uses TRBV25-1 with TRBJ2-7; 13 bases are a match to TRBD2. The CDR3 sequence is 15 residues long. CDR1 and CDR2 from the germline V gene are MGHDK and SYGVNS. V trimming: 3 bases; J trimming: 6 bases; junction bases outside the gene matches: 5. Here the CDR3 DNA reads TGTGCCAGCAGTGAGAGTGGACTAGCGGGAGTCGAGCAGTACTTC. Amino acids: CASSESGLAGVEQYF.

This clone appeared many times. This sequence may be a read error, since a much larger clone differs from it by one base. The same CDR3 can be traced to other DNA sequences in this sample. The chain carries TRBV30 and TRBJ1-1; the D gene is possibly TRBD1 (5 bases). This CDR3 has 13 amino acids. Germline CDR1 reads GTSNPN; CDR2 reads SVGIG (reference sequence). CDR3: CAWSIDSGTEVFF. The CDR3 DNA reads TGTGCCTGGAGTATAGACAGTGGGACTGAAGTTTTCTTT. Based on the CDR3 plus reference TRBV30 and TRBJ1-1, the full variable domain is SQTIHQWPATLVQPVGSPLSLECTVEGTSNPNLYWYRQAAGRGLQLLFYSVGIGQISSEVPQNLSASRPQDRQFILSSKKLLLSDSGFYLCAWSIDSGTEVFFGQGTRLTVV.

This chain joins TRBV5-1 and TRBJ2-5; tentatively, D is TRBD2 (6 bases). Germline CDR1 SGHRS, CDR2 YFSETQ. Trimming left V 7 bases short and J 0 bases short, with 16 bases between. This CDR3 contains 15 residues. This CDR3 is CASAGASADQETQYF. In DNA form, the CDR3 reads TGCGCCAGCGCTGGGGCTAGCGCGGACCAAGAGACCCAGTACTTC.

The chain couples TRBV30 to TRBJ2-5, with a weak D call TRBD1 (5 bases). This CDR3 has 16 residues. Per the germline V gene, CDR1 is GTSNPN and CDR2 is SVGIG (reference sequence). V dropped 4 bases and J dropped 1 base, with 19 bases sitting between them. The CDR3 loop is CAWKRGEQLGQETQYF. CDR3 DNA sequence: TGTGCCTGGAAAAGGGGCGAACAGCTAGGCCAAGAGACCCAGTACTTC.

The chain couples TRBV28 to TRBJ2-1; possible D gene TRBD2, 5 bases. The germline V and J ends were trimmed by 3 bases and 9 bases, with 15 bases remaining between them. Germline V CDR1 and CDR2: MDHEN, SYDVKM. The CDR3 consists of 14 residues. The CDR3: CASSFEGPWGEQFF. Here the CDR3 DNA reads TGTGCCAGCAGTTTTGAGGGTCCTTGGGGTGAGCAGTTCTTC.